The sequence of this T cell receptor (beta chain) was determined in a study of cytomegalovirus exposure and HLA in healthy donors. The PCR contained 60 Vbeta and 13 Jbeta primers. Sequencing was performed with immunoSEQ multiplex PCR; in TCRdb, only in-frame clones are kept and a portion is missing. The sample table includes about 210,000 clones. CDR3 length: 14 amino acids. Trimming stripped 8 bases from V and 10 bases from J, with 18 bases between. The germline gives CDR1 MDHEN, CDR2 SYDVKM. Sequencing was performed on PBMCs. This chain uses TRBV28 with TRBJ1-6; D not certain. This receptor was identified in a woman aged 25 to 39 in good health and CMV-seropositive. CDR3 in DNA: TGTGCCAGCGCTCGAGGTTTTAATGGGTCACCCCTCCACTTT. Translating it yields CASARGFNGSPLHF. Variable domain in full (rest from reference TRBV28 and TRBJ1-6): DVKVTQSSRYLVKRTGEKVFLECVQDMDHENMFWYRQDPGLGLRLIYFSYDVKMKEKGDIPEGYSVSREKKERFSLILESASTNQTSMYLCASARGFNGSPLHFGNGTRLTVT.